This T cell receptor (beta chain) was retrieved from a study of shared clonotypes between healthy human individuals. Overall study context: CD4 naive and memory got three plates each, CD8 naive two, CD8 memory one.

In the naive CD8 group, cells lacked CD45RO and were positively selected for CCR7, so terminally differentiated effector memory CD45RA+ cells were left out. Sequenced by immunoSEQ multiplex PCR; TCRdb stores in-frame clones only, minus some. The repertoire holds some 2.1 million clones, with around 96% as singletons. There are 13 residues in the CDR3. CDR1 is MNHEY, CDR2 SMNVEV, per germline (reference sequence). V was trimmed by 7 bases and J by 4 bases, leaving 8 bases between them. The specimen was naive CD8+ T cells sorted from blood. The chain couples TRBV27 to TRBJ1-6, with D uncertain. The TCR originated in a man between 18 and 29 years old in good health. The CDR3 is CASTEVYNSPLHF. CDR3 bases: TGTGCCAGCACAGAAGTTTATAATTCACCCCTCCACTTT.